These 24 T cell receptor beta chains originate from one sample sequenced in a study of cytomegalovirus exposure and HLA in healthy donors. The study ran its PCR with 60 Vbeta and 13 Jbeta primers. The data were produced by immunoSEQ multiplex PCR, yet TCRdb's version contains in-frame clones alone and is incomplete. This repertoire shows hundreds of thousands of clones, around 80% found once; its top ten account for around 2.9%. The sequencing sample was made of PBMCs. These receptors came from a woman aged 55-70 years in good health and CMV-seropositive.

This chain's CDR3 is CAWNTVANEKLFF. The CDR3 region has the DNA TGTGCCTGGAATACAGTGGCTAATGAAAAACTGTTTTTT. The V and J genes are TRBV30 and TRBJ1-4; D gene unclear. The CDR3 covers 13 residues. The V gene's germline CDR1 is GTSNPN and CDR2 SVGIG (reference sequence). Trimming took 4 bases from V and 3 from J, leaving 9 bases between them.

The chain joins TRBV21-1 to TRBJ2-7; the D call of TRBD2 is as the table states it, not checked on the DNA. TRBV21-1 corresponds to a pseudogene. The CDR3 length is 16 residues. CDR3 sequence: CASSKGGRELPDEQYF. In DNA, the CDR3 is TGTGCCAGCAGCAAAGGGGGGAGGGAACTACCTGACGAGCAGTACTTC.

The genes are TRBV19 and TRBJ2-1, with D perhaps matching TRBD2 (5 bases). CDR1 and CDR2 from the germline V gene are LNHDA and SQIVND (reference sequence). The CDR3 spans 13 residues. V was pared by 6 bases and J by 6 bases, with 12 bases between. The chain's CDR3 is CASSRAAGNEQFF. In nucleotides, the CDR3 is TGTGCCAGTAGCCGAGCGGCGGGCAATGAGCAGTTCTTC.

The rearrangement uses TRBV5-1 and TRBJ2-1, with 11 bases identical to TRBD2. Germline V gene sequence: CDR1 SGHRS, CDR2 YFSETQ. The CDR3 is made up of 18 amino acids. V shed 0 bases and J 1 base; nucleotides not matched to a gene: 6. The CDR3 reads CASSLAPGTSGSYNEQFF. CDR3 coding DNA: TGCGCCAGCAGCTTGGCCCCCGGGACTAGCGGTTCCTACAATGAGCAGTTCTTC.

This clone was seen just once. The chain joins TRBV18 to TRBJ1-2; 8 nucleotides align to TRBD1. The CDR3 runs to 14 residues. V shed 3 bases, J shed 3 bases, and the junction held 3 bases outside the gene matches. CDR1 and CDR2 from the germline V gene are KGHSH and LQKENI. CDR3 residues: CASSPDRAYYGYTF. CDR3 coding DNA: TGTGCCAGCTCACCGGACAGGGCGTACTATGGCTACACCTTC.

The chain links TRBV4-1 to TRBJ2-7; 8 bases line up with TRBD1. The CDR3 loop spans 17 amino acids. Germline-derived CDR1 and CDR2 are MGHRA and YSYEKL. The V gene end was trimmed by 0 bases and the J gene end by 3 bases; junction bases not matched to a gene: 10. CDR3: CASSQELGRQGFYEQYF. The CDR3 DNA is TGCGCCAGCAGCCAAGAATTAGGAAGACAGGGGTTCTACGAGCAGTACTTC.

This chain joins TRBV7-2 and TRBJ2-6; 7 positions match TRBD2. Looked up from germline, CDR1 is SGHTA and CDR2 is FQGNSA. The CDR3 is 16 amino acids. Unmatched junction bases numbered 3, after V lost 4 bases and J lost 0 bases. CDR3 loop: CASSWGGSSGANVLTF. The CDR3 region has the DNA TGTGCCAGCAGCTGGGGGGGGAGCTCTGGGGCCAACGTCCTGACTTTC. The full variable domain, with the rest looked up from reference TRBV7-2 and TRBJ2-6, is GAGVSQSPSNKVTEKGKDVELRCDPISGHTALYWYRQSLGQGLEFLIYFQGNSAPDKSGLPSDRFSAERTGGSVSTLTIQRTQQEDSAVYLCASSWGGSSGANVLTFGAGSRLTVL.

The rearrangement joins TRBV18 to TRBJ1-1; a possible D gene is TRBD1 (6 bases). Germline CDR1 and CDR2: KGHSH and LQKENI. The ends were cut back, 5 bases at V and 0 bases at J, with 13 bases in the middle. The CDR3 sequence is 15 residues long. As DNA, the CDR3 is TGTGCCAGCTCATCAGAACAGGGCATGAACACTGAAGCTTTCTTT. Translated: CASSSEQGMNTEAFF.

The V and J genes are TRBV30 and TRBJ2-7, with 11 bases that match TRBD2. Germline CDR1 GTSNPN, CDR2 SVGIG (reference sequence). J was trimmed by 7 bases and V by 2 bases; bases with no gene match: 10. The CDR3 length is 15 residues. The CDR3 loop is CAWSPLAGGGGEQYF. CDR3 DNA sequence: TGTGCCTGGAGTCCTCTAGCGGGAGGTGGGGGGGAGCAGTACTTC. Based on the CDR3 plus reference TRBV30 and TRBJ2-7, the full variable domain is SQTIHQWPATLVQPVGSPLSLECTVEGTSNPNLYWYRQAAGRGLQLLFYSVGIGQISSEVPQNLSASRPQDRQFILSSKKLLLSDSGFYLCAWSPLAGGGGEQYFGPGTRLTVT.

This chain uses TRBV6-5 with TRBJ2-7, with D perhaps matching TRBD1 (6 bases). V gave up 0 bases and J gave up 5 bases, with 14 bases separating them. This CDR3 has 15 residues. The germline V gene encodes CDR1 MNHEY and CDR2 SVGAGI. The CDR3 DNA reads as TGTGCCAGCAGTTACTCCTACAGGGTAGTAGACGAGCAGTACTTC. Its translation is CASSYSYRVVDEQYF.

The genes are TRBV5-6 and TRBJ1-4, with TRBD1 identical over 9 bases. Germline loops: CDR1 SGHDT, CDR2 YYEEEE. The CDR3 extends over 15 amino acids. After removal of 1 base from V and 6 bases from J, the junction contained 4 bases not matched to a gene. This chain's CDR3 is CASSLYRQGDEKLFF. In nucleotides, the CDR3 is TGTGCCAGCAGCTTGTATAGACAGGGGGATGAAAAACTGTTTTTT.

The chain combines TRBV5-1 with TRBJ2-1; TRBD1 matches at 9 bases. The CDR3 length is 16 residues. The V gene end was trimmed by 4 bases and the J gene end by 8 bases; junction bases not matched to a gene: 13. Germline-derived CDR1 and CDR2 are SGHRS and YFSETQ. The CDR3 DNA is TGCGCCAGCAGCCTCTCCCCCGGACAGGGGATCTATGAGCAGTTCTTC. This encodes CASSLSPGQGIYEQFF. Drawing the rest from reference TRBV5-1 and TRBJ2-1, the complete variable domain is KAGVTQTPRYLIKTRGQQVTLSCSPISGHRSVSWYQQTPGQGLQFLFEYFSETQRNKGNFPGRFSGRQFSNSRSEMNVSTLELGDSALYLCASSLSPGQGIYEQFFGPGTRLTVL.

The V call is TRBV2, the J call TRBJ2-7; 14 positions agree with TRBD2. The germline CDR1 and CDR2 sequences are SNHLY and FYNNEI. The CDR3 extends over 16 amino acids. Losses at the gene ends were 6 bases for V and 5 bases for J; bases not matched to a gene: 9. The chain's CDR3 is CASRKRLGLAGDEQYF. The DNA of the CDR3 is TGTGCCAGCAGAAAAAGATTGGGACTAGCGGGAGACGAGCAGTACTTC.

The chain carries TRBV30 and TRBJ1-5, with D possibly matching TRBD1 (5 bases). This CDR3 is 14 amino acids long. V was pared by 0 bases and J by 4 bases, with 10 bases between. Germline loops: CDR1 GTSNPN, CDR2 SVGIG (reference sequence). This chain's CDR3 is CAWSVSAGNQPQHF. CDR3 in DNA: TGTGCCTGGAGTGTTTCGGCAGGGAATCAGCCCCAGCATTTT. The variable domain in full, completed from reference TRBV30 and TRBJ1-5, reads SQTIHQWPATLVQPVGSPLSLECTVEGTSNPNLYWYRQAAGRGLQLLFYSVGIGQISSEVPQNLSASRPQDRQFILSSKKLLLSDSGFYLCAWSVSAGNQPQHFGDGTRLSIL.

The chain uses TRBV7-8 and TRBJ2-5; tentative D call: TRBD2 (6 bases). Germline CDR1 reads SGHVS; CDR2 reads FQNEAQ. This CDR3 is built from 18 residues. V lost 2 bases, J lost 5 bases, and 24 bases lay in between. In nucleotides, the CDR3 is TGTGCCAGCAGCTTACGGTTTCGAACCCCGGGACTGGGGGAGACCCAGTACTTC. This gives the protein CASSLRFRTPGLGETQYF.

The chain joins TRBV5-4 to TRBJ2-2, with 7 bases identical to TRBD1. CDR3 size: 15 residues. Per the germline V gene, CDR1 is SGHNT and CDR2 is YYREEE (reference sequence). After removal of 2 bases from V and 4 bases from J, the junction contained 5 bases not matched to a gene. The CDR3 DNA reads as TGTGCCAGCAGCTTCGACAGGGAATCCACCGGGGAGCTGTTTTTT. Its translation: CASSFDRESTGELFF.

This clone was observed a few times. CDR3 residues: CAWSASEGRGYTF. The CDR3, as DNA: TGTGCCTGGAGTGCCTCGGAGGGTCGCGGCTACACCTTC. The V and J genes are TRBV30 and TRBJ1-2; D gene uncertain. The CDR3 consists of 13 residues. Deletions cut 1 base from V and 8 bases from J, with 14 bases between. Germline CDR1 reads GTSNPN; CDR2 reads SVGIG (reference sequence).

The chain combines TRBV5-6 with TRBJ1-1; no firm D call. Trimming shortened V by 4 bases and J by 5 bases, and 6 bases separated the two germline ends. There are 11 residues in the CDR3. CDR1 SGHDT and CDR2 YYEEEE come from the germline V gene. The DNA of the CDR3 is TGTGCCAGCAGCCGGAGGACTGAAGCTTTCTTT. It translates to CASSRRTEAFF. The variable domain in full, with the rest retrieved from reference TRBV5-6 and TRBJ1-1, is DAGVTQSPTHLIKTRGQQVTLRCSPKSGHDTVSWYQQALGQGPQFIFQYYEEEERQRGNFPDRFSGHQFPNYSSELNVNALLLGDSALYLCASSRRTEAFFGQGTRLTVV.

This sequence joins TRBV5-1 and TRBJ1-2; D may be TRBD1 (5 bases). The CDR3 has 13 amino acids. V lost 0 bases to trimming and J lost 7 bases, with 10 bases between them. Looked up from germline, CDR1 is SGHRS and CDR2 is YFSETQ. DNA for the CDR3: TGCGCCAGCAGCTTGGCGGGGGGGAGTGGCTACACCTTC. Amino acids: CASSLAGGSGYTF. The full variable domain, in which reference TRBV5-1 and TRBJ1-2 provide the parts outside the CDR3, is KAGVTQTPRYLIKTRGQQVTLSCSPISGHRSVSWYQQTPGQGLQFLFEYFSETQRNKGNFPGRFSGRQFSNSRSEMNVSTLELGDSALYLCASSLAGGSGYTFGSGTRLTVV.

The V call is TRBV5-8, the J call TRBJ2-7; 10 bases fit TRBD1. The germline V gene encodes CDR1 SGHTS and CDR2 YDEGEE. V shed 4 bases and J 0 bases; nucleotides not matched to a gene: 7. There are 16 residues in the CDR3. In DNA, the CDR3 is TGTGCCAGCAGCGTCTCCGGGACAGGGGCCTCCTACGAGCAGTACTTC. Translated: CASSVSGTGASYEQYF.

The genes are TRBV7-9 and TRBJ2-1, with 8 bases fitting TRBD2. V gave up 4 bases and J gave up 6 bases; unmatched junction bases: 8. The CDR3 loop spans 15 amino acids. CDR1 is SEHNR and CDR2 is FQNEAQ in the germline V gene (reference sequence). CDR3 protein: CASSSAPGTSNEQFF. The CDR3 bases are TGTGCCAGCAGCTCCGCGCCCGGGACTAGCAATGAGCAGTTCTTC.

The sample holds a few counts of this clone. This chain joins TRBV29-1 and TRBJ2-2; 8 bases are a match to TRBD2. The CDR3 loop spans 16 amino acids. The germline CDR1 and CDR2 sequences are SQVTM and ANQGSEA. Losses at the gene ends were 7 bases for V and 4 bases for J; bases not matched to a gene: 14. In nucleotides, the CDR3 is TGCAGCGACGTGTCGGGACTAGATCCCGCCACCGGGGAGCTGTTTTTT. Protein product: CSDVSGLDPATGELFF.

The rearrangement joins TRBV28 to TRBJ1-2; D remains unclear. CDR3 length equals 14 residues. V lost 5 bases, J lost 5 bases, and 15 bases lay in between. CDR1 and CDR2 (germline): MDHEN, SYDVKM. CDR3 sequence: CASSILGEPYGYTF. CDR3 in DNA: TGTGCCAGCAGTATCCTTGGGGAGCCATATGGCTACACCTTC.

The CDR3 reads CASSASQGKETQYF. CDR3 in DNA: TGTGCCAGCAGTGCGAGCCAGGGAAAAGAGACCCAGTACTTC. This chain joins TRBV28 and TRBJ2-5, with D possibly being TRBD1 (5 bases). CDR1 is MDHEN, CDR2 SYDVKM, per germline. Trimming pared 5 bases from V and 3 bases from J, leaving 13 bases between. CDR3 size: 14 residues.